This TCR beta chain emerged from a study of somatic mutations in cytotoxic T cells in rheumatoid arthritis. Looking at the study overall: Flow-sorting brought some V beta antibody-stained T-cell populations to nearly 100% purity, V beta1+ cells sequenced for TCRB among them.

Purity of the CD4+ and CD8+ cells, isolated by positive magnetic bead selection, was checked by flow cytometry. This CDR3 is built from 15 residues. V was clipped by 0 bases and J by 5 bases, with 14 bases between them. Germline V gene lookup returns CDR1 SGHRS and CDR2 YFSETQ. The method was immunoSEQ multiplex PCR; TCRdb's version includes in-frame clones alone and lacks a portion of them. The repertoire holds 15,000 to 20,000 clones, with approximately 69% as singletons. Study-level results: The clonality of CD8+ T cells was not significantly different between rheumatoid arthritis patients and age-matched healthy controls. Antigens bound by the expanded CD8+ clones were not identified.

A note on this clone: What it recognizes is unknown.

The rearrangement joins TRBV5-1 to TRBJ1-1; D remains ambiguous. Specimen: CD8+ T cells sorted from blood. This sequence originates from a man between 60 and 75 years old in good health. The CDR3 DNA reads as TGCGCCAGCAGCTTGGTGCGGGCTCCAGCAACTGAAGCTTTCTTT. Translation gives CASSLVRAPATEAFF.